The entry that follows covers one TCR beta chain sequence. Its antigen is not identified. CDR3 length: 16 residues. The V end lost 3 bases, the J end lost 0 bases, and 12 bases lay between the germline ends. CDR1 is MDHEN, CDR2 SYDVKM, per germline. Sorting based on CD45RO/CCR7/CD25/CD127/CD95/CD27 separated CD4+ naive, central memory, regulatory and stem cell-like memory cells. This entry is derived from a study of beta chain features in type 1 diabetes. Background on the study: Across all samples, some 110 million sorted cells were examined. General study findings and limits: Any role of HLA type in TCRB rearrangement remained unresolved here. PCR could preferentially amplify shorter templates, alike in patients and controls.

Reverse transcription of all isolated RNA meant that expressed TCRB transcripts were sequenced. TCRdb's table, derived via immunoSEQ multiplex PCR, lists solely in-frame clones and lacks some. The data contain under 900,000 clones, 17% of them singletons. The source of this sequence is a woman in her late teens or twenties in good health. This chain uses TRBV28 with TRBJ1-3; no clear D. The source material was naive CD4+ T cells from blood. CDR3 protein: CASSLVFASSGNTIYF. CDR3 DNA: TGTGCCAGCAGTTTGGTCTTCGCGAGCTCTGGAAACACCATATATTTT.